This TCR beta chain comes out of a study of OX40 agonist ivuxolimab in advanced cancers. On the study more broadly: Ivuxolimab, which patients received intravenously every 2 weeks, was dosed at 0.01 to 10 mg/kg. Under the entry rules, prior anti-PD-1, anti-PD-L1 or anti-CTLA-4 therapy was allowed, and roughly 43% had some. Among those enrolled, mean age was about 60 years (range roughly 20 to 80) and 82.7% were male.

A remark on this clone: The antigen remains unidentified.

Germline lookup yields CDR1 KGHSH and CDR2 LQKENI. Trimming removed 2 bases from V and 5 bases from J; junction bases left unmatched: 2. The CDR3 is made up of 13 amino acids. The study, taken as a whole, reports: There was clonal expansion of CD4+ and CD8+ blood T cells by week 6 at 0.1 to 3.0 mg/kg.

The repertoire was sequenced with immunoSEQ multiplex PCR; TCRdb's copy has only in-frame clones and lacks some. The table has tens of thousands of clones, about 93% seen once. This chain joins TRBV18 and TRBJ1-1; 7 nucleotides line up with TRBD1. The sequence was collected from an adult with an advanced solid tumor such as melanoma, head and neck, liver or kidney cancer. The specimen comprised CD4+ or CD8+ T cells sorted from blood, sampled in a trial of the OX40 agonist ivuxolimab. CDR3 bases: TGTGCCAGCTCACCAGGGACAGCTACTGAAGCTTTCTTT. Protein sequence: CASSPGTATEAFF.